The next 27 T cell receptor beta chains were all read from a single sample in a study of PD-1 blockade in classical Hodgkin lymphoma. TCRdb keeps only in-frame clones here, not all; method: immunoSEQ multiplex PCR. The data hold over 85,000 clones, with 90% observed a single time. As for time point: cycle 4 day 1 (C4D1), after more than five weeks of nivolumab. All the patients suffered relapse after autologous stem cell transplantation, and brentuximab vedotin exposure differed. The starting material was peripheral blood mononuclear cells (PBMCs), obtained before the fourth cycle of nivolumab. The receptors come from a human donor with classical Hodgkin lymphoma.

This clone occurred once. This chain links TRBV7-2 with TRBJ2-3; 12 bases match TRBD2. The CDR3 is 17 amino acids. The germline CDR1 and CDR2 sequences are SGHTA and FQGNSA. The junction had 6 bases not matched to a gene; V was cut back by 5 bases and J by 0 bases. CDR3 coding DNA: TGTGCCAGCAGCCAGCGACTAGCGGGGGTCAGCACAGATACGCAGTATTTT. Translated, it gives CASSQRLAGVSTDTQYF.

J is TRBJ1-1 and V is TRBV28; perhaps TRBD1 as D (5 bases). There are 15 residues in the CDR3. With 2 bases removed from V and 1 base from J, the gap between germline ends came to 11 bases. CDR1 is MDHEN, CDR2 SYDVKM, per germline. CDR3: CASSLVRGTNTEAFF. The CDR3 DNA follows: TGTGCCAGCAGTTTAGTGCGGGGGACGAACACTGAAGCTTTCTTT.

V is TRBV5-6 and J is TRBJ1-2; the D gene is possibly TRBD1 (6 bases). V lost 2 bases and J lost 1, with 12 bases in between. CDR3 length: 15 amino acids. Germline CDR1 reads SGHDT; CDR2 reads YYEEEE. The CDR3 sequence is CASSFFDRFNYGYTF. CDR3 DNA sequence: TGTGCCAGCAGCTTTTTCGACAGGTTTAACTATGGCTACACCTTC.

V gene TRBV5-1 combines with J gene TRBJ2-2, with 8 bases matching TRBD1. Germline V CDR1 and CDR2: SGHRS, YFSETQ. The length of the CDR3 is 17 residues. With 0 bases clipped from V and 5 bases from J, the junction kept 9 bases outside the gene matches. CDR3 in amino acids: CASSLVSGGAGTGELFF. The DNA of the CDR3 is TGCGCCAGCAGCTTGGTTTCAGGGGGCGCAGGTACCGGGGAGCTGTTTTTT.

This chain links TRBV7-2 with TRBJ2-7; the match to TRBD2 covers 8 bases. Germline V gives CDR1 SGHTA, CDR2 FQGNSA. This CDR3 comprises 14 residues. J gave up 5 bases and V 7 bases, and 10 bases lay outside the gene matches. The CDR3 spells CASTFNGGAHEQYF. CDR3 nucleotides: TGTGCCAGCACTTTTAACGGGGGGGCCCACGAGCAGTACTTC.

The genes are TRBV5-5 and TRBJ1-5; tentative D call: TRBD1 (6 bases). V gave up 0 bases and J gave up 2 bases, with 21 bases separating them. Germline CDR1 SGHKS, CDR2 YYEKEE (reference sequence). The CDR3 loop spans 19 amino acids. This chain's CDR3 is CASSLALFRGAKGNQPQHF. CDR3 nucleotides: TGTGCCAGCAGCTTGGCCCTGTTTCGGGGGGCTAAGGGCAATCAGCCCCAGCATTTT.

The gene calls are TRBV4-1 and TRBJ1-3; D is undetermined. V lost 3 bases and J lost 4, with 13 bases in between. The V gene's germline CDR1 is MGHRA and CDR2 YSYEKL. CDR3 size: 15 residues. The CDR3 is CASSHPDALGNTIYF. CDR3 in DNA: TGCGCCAGCAGCCACCCGGACGCTCTCGGAAACACCATATATTTT.

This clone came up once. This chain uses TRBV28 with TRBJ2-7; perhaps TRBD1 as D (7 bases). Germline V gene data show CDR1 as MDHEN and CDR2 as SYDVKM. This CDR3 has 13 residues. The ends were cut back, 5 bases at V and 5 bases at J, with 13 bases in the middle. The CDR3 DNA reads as TGTGCCAGCAGTGGAGGGGGCAGAAACGAGCAGTACTTC. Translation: CASSGGGRNEQYF.

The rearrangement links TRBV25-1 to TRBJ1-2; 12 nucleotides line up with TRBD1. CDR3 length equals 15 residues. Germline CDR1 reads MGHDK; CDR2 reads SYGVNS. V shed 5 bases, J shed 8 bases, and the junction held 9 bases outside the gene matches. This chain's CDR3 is CASSPAGTGGEGYTF. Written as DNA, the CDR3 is TGTGCCAGCAGTCCGGCCGGGACAGGGGGCGAAGGCTACACCTTC.

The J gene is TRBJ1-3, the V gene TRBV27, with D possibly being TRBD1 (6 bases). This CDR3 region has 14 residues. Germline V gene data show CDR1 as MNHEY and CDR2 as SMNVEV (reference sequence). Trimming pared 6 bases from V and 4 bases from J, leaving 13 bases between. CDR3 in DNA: TGTGCCAGCAGCCGCGGGGGGCTAGGAAACACCATATATTTT. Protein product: CASSRGGLGNTIYF.

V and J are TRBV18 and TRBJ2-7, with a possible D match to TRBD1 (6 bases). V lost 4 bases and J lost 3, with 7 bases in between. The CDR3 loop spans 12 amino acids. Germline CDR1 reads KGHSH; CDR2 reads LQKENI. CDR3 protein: CASSQQGYEQYF. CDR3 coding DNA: TGTGCCAGCTCACAACAGGGCTACGAGCAGTACTTC.

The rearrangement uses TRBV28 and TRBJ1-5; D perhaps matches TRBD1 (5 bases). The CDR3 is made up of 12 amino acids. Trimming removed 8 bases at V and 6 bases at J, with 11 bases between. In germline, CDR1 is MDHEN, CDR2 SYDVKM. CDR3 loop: CASLEGIQPQHF. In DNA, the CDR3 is TGTGCCAGCCTGGAGGGGATTCAGCCCCAGCATTTT.

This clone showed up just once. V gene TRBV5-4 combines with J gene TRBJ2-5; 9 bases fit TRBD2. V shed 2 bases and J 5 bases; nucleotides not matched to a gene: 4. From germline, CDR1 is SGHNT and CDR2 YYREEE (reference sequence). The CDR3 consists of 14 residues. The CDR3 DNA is TGTGCCAGCAGCTTAGCGGGGGGAGACGAGACCCAGTACTTC. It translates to CASSLAGGDETQYF.

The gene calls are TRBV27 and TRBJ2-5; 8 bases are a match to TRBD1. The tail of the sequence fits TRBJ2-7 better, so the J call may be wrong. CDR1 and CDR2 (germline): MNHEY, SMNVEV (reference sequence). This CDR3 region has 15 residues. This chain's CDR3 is CASSLQTGETYEQYF. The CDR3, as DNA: TGTGCCAGCAGTCTACAGACAGGGGAGACCTACGAGCAGTACTTC.

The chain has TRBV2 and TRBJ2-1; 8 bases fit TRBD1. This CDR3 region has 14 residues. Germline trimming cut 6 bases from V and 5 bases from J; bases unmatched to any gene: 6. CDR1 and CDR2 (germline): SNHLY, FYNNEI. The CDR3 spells CASRATGGHNEQFF. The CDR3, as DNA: TGTGCCAGCAGGGCTACAGGGGGTCACAATGAGCAGTTCTTC. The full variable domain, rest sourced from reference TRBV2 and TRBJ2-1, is EPEVTQTPSHQVTQMGQEVILRCVPISNHLYFYWYRQILGQKVEFLVSFYNNEISEKSEIFDDQFSVERPDGSNFTLKIRSTKLEDSAMYFCASRATGGHNEQFFGPGTRLTVL.

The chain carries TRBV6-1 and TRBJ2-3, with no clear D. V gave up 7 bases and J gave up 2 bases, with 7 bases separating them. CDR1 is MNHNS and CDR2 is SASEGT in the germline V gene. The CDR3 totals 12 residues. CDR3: CASTLNTDTQYF. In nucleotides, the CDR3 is TGTGCCAGCACGTTAAACACAGATACGCAGTATTTT.

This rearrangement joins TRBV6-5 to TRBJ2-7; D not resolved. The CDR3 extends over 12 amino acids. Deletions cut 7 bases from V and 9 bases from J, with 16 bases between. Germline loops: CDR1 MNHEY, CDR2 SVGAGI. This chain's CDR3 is CASTALSGGQYF. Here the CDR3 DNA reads TGTGCCAGCACCGCCTTGTCCGGCGGGCAGTACTTC.

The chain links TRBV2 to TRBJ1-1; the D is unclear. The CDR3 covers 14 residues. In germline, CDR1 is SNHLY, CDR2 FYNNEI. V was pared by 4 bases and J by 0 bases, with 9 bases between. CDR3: CASSGFEMNTEAFF. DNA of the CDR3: TGTGCCAGCAGTGGATTCGAGATGAACACTGAAGCTTTCTTT.

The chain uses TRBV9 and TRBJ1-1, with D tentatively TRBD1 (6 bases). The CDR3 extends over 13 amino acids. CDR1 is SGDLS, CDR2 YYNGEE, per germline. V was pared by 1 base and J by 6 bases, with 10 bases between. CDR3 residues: CASSVTGAAEAFF. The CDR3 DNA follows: TGTGCCAGCAGCGTAACGGGGGCCGCTGAAGCTTTCTTT.

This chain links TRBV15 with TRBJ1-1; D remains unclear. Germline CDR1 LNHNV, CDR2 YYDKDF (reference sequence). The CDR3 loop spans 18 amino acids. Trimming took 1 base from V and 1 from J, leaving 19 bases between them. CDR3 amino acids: CATSRGKVGARPNTEAFF. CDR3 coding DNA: TGTGCCACCAGCAGAGGAAAGGTGGGAGCTAGACCGAACACTGAAGCTTTCTTT. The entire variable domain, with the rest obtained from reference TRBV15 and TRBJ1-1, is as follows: DAMVIQNPRYQVTQFGKPVTLSCSQTLNHNVMYWYQQKSSQAPKLLFHYYDKDFNNEADTPDNFQSRRPNTSFCFLDIRSPGLGDTAMYLCATSRGKVGARPNTEAFFGQGTRLTVV.

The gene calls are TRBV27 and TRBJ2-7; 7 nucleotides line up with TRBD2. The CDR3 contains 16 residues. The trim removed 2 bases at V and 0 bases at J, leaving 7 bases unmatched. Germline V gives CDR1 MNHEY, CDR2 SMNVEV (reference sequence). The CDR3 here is CASSLSRASGSYEQYF. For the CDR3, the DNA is TGTGCCAGCAGTTTAAGTAGGGCTAGCGGCTCCTACGAGCAGTACTTC.

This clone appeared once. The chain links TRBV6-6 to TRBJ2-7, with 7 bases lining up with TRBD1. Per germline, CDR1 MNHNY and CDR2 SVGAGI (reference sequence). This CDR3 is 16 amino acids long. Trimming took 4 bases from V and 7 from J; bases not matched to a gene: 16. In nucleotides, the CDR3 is TGTGCCAGCAGTTTCCACTCCCTTGACAGGGTAGAAGAGCAGTACTTC. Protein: CASSFHSLDRVEEQYF.

The CDR3 DNA reads as TGTGCCAGTAGTATTTATCAGGGGGAGAGCTCTGGAAACACCATATATTTT. Its protein is CASSIYQGESSGNTIYF. The chain carries TRBV19 and TRBJ1-3, with TRBD1 identical over 7 bases. Germline V gives CDR1 LNHDA, CDR2 SQIVND (reference sequence). The CDR3 sequence is 17 residues long. V shed 3 bases, J shed 0 bases, and the junction held 8 bases outside the gene matches.

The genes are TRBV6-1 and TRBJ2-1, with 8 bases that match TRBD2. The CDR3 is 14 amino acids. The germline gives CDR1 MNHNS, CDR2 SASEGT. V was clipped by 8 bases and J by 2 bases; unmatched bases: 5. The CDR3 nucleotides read TGTGCCAGCTCGCGGGGGGCTACCTACAATGAGCAGTTCTTC. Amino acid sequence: CASSRGATYNEQFF.

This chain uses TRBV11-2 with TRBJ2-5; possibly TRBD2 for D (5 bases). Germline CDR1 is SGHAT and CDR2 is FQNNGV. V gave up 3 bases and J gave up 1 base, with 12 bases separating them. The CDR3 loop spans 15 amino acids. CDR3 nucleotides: TGTGCCAGCAGCTTTCGTTGGGGAGTCCAAGAGACCCAGTACTTC. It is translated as CASSFRWGVQETQYF.

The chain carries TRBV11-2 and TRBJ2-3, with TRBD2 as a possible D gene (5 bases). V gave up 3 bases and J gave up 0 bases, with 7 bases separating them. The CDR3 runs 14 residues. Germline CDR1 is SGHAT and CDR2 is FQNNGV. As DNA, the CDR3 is TGTGCCAGCAGCTTGGACTTAAGCACAGATACGCAGTATTTT. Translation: CASSLDLSTDTQYF. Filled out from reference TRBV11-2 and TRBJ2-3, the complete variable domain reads EAGVAQSPRYKIIEKRQSVAFWCNPISGHATLYWYQQILGQGPKLLIQFQNNGVVDDSQLPKDRFSAERLKGVDSTLKIQPAKLEDSAVYLCASSLDLSTDTQYFGPGTRLTVL.

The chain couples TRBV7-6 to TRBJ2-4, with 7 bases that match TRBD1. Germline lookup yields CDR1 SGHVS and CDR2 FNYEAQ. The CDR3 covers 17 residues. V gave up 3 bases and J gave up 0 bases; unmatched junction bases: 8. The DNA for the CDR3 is TGTGCCAGCAGCTTTCTTTACAGGGGCTTAGCCAAAAACATTCAGTACTTC. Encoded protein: CASSFLYRGLAKNIQYF.